Listed below are T cell receptor beta chains from one sample, sequenced in a study of a mutant IDH1 vaccine in newly diagnosed glioma. Assay: immunoSEQ multiplex PCR; the TCRdb copy retains only in-frame clones and omits some. This sample yields about 66,000 clones, of which just over 85% are seen a single time; approximately 2.6% belongs to the top ten. The material was PBMCs, obtained from a glioma patient treated with radiotherapy, temozolomide or both. The origin of the receptors is a man aged 30 to 45 with glioma. The CDR3 runs from the conserved cysteine through the conserved F or W. D genes are given only for firm matches. Clone size is given for some rows only: seen once, a few or many times, or a class if the clone is expanded.

abundance,v_gene,j_gene,d_gene,len,CDR3nt,CDR3aa
-,TRBV4-1,TRBJ2-3,-,14,TGCGCCAGCAGGGAACGGACCGCACGCGATACGCAGTATTTT,CASRERTARDTQYF
-,TRBV6-1,TRBJ1-6,-,10,TGTGCCAGCAGTGAAAGGGACCCCCACTTT,CASSERDPHF
once,TRBV6-5,TRBJ2-5,TRBD1,15,TGTGCCAGCAGTTTTCGACAGGGATACCGAGAGACCCAGTACTTC,CASSFRQGYRETQYF
few,TRBV5-1,TRBJ1-1,-,13,TGCGCCAGCAGCTTGCAGGAAAACACTGAAGCTTTCTTT,CASSLQENTEAFF
-,TRBV19,TRBJ1-3,-,15,TGTGCCAGTACAAGAGCGACCGACTCTGGAAACACCATATATTTT,CASTRATDSGNTIYF
-,TRBV23-1,TRBJ1-3,TRBD1,18,TGCGCCAGGAGAACAGGGGGAATACTATTCCACTCTGGAAACACCATATATTTT,CARRTGGILFHSGNTIYF
-,TRBV7-2,TRBJ2-2,TRBD1,17,TGTGCCAGCAGCTTATGGGACAGGGATTATGCCACCGGGGAGCTGTTTTTT,CASSLWDRDYATGELFF
once,TRBV6-6,TRBJ1-5,TRBD1,16,TGTGCCAGCACCCTCACAGGGGGCTATAGCAATCAGCCCCAGCATTTT,CASTLTGGYSNQPQHF
-,TRBV28,TRBJ1-1,-,13,TGTGCCAGCAGTGTCAGGCTTGGGACTGAAGCTTTCTTT,CASSVRLGTEAFF
-,TRBV7-6,TRBJ2-3,TRBD1,16,TGTGCCAGCAGCGCTCACGGGACAGGGAAGGTAGATACGCAGTATTTT,CASSAHGTGKVDTQYF
-,TRBV19,TRBJ2-5,-,14,TGTGCCAGTAGCGCCCGGACAGAACAAGAGACCCAGTACTTC,CASSARTEQETQYF
-,TRBV5-4,TRBJ2-1,TRBD2,15,TGTGCCAGCAGCCGGCCGGGACTAGCGGACAATGAGCAGTTCTTC,CASSRPGLADNEQFF
-,TRBV7-2,TRBJ1-3,-,14,TGTGCCAGCAGCTTGGGATTCCTGGGAAACACCATATATTTT,CASSLGFLGNTIYF
-,TRBV29-1,TRBJ1-4,TRBD1,16,TGCAGCGTCTTAGGACAGGGTGGAGGTACTAATGAAAAACTGTTTTTT,CSVLGQGGGTNEKLFF
-,TRBV5-1,TRBJ2-7,TRBD1,17,TGCGCCAGCAGCCCTGCCCCTGGGACAGGCTATACCTACGAGCAGTACTTC,CASSPAPGTGYTYEQYF
-,TRBV7-9,TRBJ2-2,-,13,TGTGCCAGCAGCTTAGAGGGCACCGGGGAGCTGTTTTTT,CASSLEGTGELFF
once,TRBV28,TRBJ1-3,-,15,TGTGCCAGCAGCCCTGGGGGCGCCGCTGGAAACACCATATATTTT,CASSPGGAAGNTIYF
-,TRBV6-6,TRBJ2-3,-,15,TGTGCCAGCAGTTTAAGAGGGGGGCCCACAGATACGCAGTATTTT,CASSLRGGPTDTQYF
once,TRBV25-1,TRBJ2-2,-,15,TGTGCCAGCAGTTTGGACAGCCGAACGACCGGGGAGCTGTTTTTT,CASSLDSRTTGELFF
-,TRBV12-5,TRBJ2-7,TRBD1,14,TGTGCTAGTGCCAGCGAGGGACAGAGATACGAGCAGTACTTC,CASASEGQRYEQYF
-,TRBV7-9,TRBJ1-1,-,14,TGTGCCAGCAGCTTAATGTCCGTGAACACTGAAGCTTTCTTT,CASSLMSVNTEAFF
-,TRBV11-2,TRBJ1-4,-,14,TGTGCCAGCAGCTCTCACCAGGGTGGAGAAAAACTGTTTTTT,CASSSHQGGEKLFF
-,TRBV11-3,TRBJ2-5,TRBD1,15,TGTGCCAGCAGCCCCGGACAGGCCAACCAAGAGACCCAGTACTTC,CASSPGQANQETQYF
-,TRBV28,TRBJ2-7,-,13,TGTGCCAGCACCCGATCTGTTACCTACGAGCAGTACTTC,CASTRSVTYEQYF
-,TRBV5-1,TRBJ1-2,-,14,TGCGCCAGCTCCTCCAAGGCTGGGACTATCGGCTACACCTTC,CASSSKAGTIGYTF
-,TRBV25-1,TRBJ1-1,-,12,TGTGCCAGTGCAGGGATGAACACTGAAGCTTTCTTT,CASAGMNTEAFF
few,TRBV2,TRBJ1-1,-,15,TGTGCCAGCAGCCCTCTTAGCGGGGAGGACACTGAAGCTTTCTTT,CASSPLSGEDTEAFF
-,TRBV5-4,TRBJ1-1,-,14,TGTGCCAGCAGCCCCTCAGGGCGGGGGACTGAAGCTTTCTTT,CASSPSGRGTEAFF
-,TRBV2,TRBJ2-5,-,13,TGTGCCAGCAGTGACAGGGGTCAAGAGACCCAGTACTTC,CASSDRGQETQYF
-,TRBV4-1,TRBJ2-1,TRBD2,17,TGCGCCAGCAGCCAACGGACTAGCGGGGGACGCTACAATGAGCAGTTCTTC,CASSQRTSGGRYNEQFF
-,TRBV7-8,TRBJ2-6,TRBD1,17,TGTGCCAGCAGCTTCGGACAGGGGGCCTCGAGGGCCAACGTCCTGACTTTC,CASSFGQGASRANVLTF
-,TRBV7-8,TRBJ2-2,-,17,TGTGCCAGCAGCTTACGCGACACCTTCTCGAGTACCGGGGAGCTGTTTTTT,CASSLRDTFSSTGELFF
-,TRBV25-1,TRBJ2-5,-,16,TGTGCCAGCAGTGACAATCGACGAGGGGGGCGAGAGACCCAGTACTTC,CASSDNRRGGRETQYF
-,TRBV5-1,TRBJ2-2,-,15,TGCGCCAGCAGCTTTACAAGTACCCCGAGTACGGAGCTGTTTTTT,CASSFTSTPSTELFF
-,TRBV6-4,TRBJ2-3,-,13,TGTGCCAGCAGTGCACAAAACACAGATACGCAGTATTTT,CASSAQNTDTQYF